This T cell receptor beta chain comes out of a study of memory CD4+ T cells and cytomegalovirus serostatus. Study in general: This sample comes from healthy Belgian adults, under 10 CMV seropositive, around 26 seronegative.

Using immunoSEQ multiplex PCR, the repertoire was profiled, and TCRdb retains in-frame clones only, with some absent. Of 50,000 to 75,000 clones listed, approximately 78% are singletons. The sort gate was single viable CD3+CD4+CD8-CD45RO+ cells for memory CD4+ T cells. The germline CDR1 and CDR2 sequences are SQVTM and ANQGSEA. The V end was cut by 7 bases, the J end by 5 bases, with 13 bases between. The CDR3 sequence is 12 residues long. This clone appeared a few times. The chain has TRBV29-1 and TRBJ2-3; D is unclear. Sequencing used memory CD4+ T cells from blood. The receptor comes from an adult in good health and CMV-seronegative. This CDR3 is CSAVQTRDTQYF. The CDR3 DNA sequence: TGCAGCGCCGTACAGACGCGAGATACGCAGTATTTT.